This is a list of T cell receptor beta chains from one sample in a study of technical replicates of blood from a handful of donors. Clones were sequenced by immunoSEQ multiplex PCR, and TCRdb holds only the in-frame ones, with some missing. The sample lists 81,000 or so clones, approximately 97% seen once, with about 0.2% in the top ten. Specimen: T cells isolated from PBMCs. The receptor set was obtained from a human donor in good health. CDR3s leave out the opening cysteine and the closing phenylalanine or tryptophan.

cdr3_length v_call cdr3_aa
9 TRBV20-1 SAYFSTEAF
11 TRBV2 ASRYYGQETQY
14 TRBV27 ASSLSWNRAFSGQY
13 TRBV30 AWSLRRDGAYGYT
15 TRBV7-2 ASSLVGLAGVAYEQY
12 TRBV30 AWHGQEVSQPQH
12 TRBV5-4 ASSPDGRSYEQY
13 TRBV5-1 ASSLATGANYGYT
12 TRBV7-6 ASSPLDRGNTIY
17 TRBV28 ASSGYGDRLTDSNQPQH
12 TRBV9 ASSPGQLNTEAF
13 TRBV28 ASRSGGQGNTEAF
13 TRBV6-5 ASSYRDRANYGYT
9 TRBV20-1 SVLAGLEQF
11 TRBV6-1 ASLGQTDQPQH
14 TRBV5-1 ASSFGSRGLNTEAF
12 TRBV6-5 ASSYYPGGSGYT
15 TRBV7-9 ASSLGLAGGYQETQY
10 TRBV25-1 ASSELTAKAF
13 TRBV5-1 ASSPDGQIQETQY
17 TRBV11-2 ASSIQGASDSLLQETQY
11 TRBV6-5 ASSYAGGYEQY
13 TRBV27 ASSNLRDMNTEAF
13 TRBV29-1 SVEDAGGLTDTQY
13 TRBV27 ASGLIGDREFGYT
12 TRBV27 ASTNTRGDTEAF
13 TRBV29-1 SVEDLGVGTGELF
9 TRBV20-1 SAITSYEQY
11 TRBV5-4 ASSVTGIGELF
12 TRBV7-9 ASSDRALMGAQH
13 TRBV5-1 ASSEADPSTDTQY
9 TRBV6-5 ASKEDTEAF
12 TRBV19 ASSIVASLDTQY
14 TRBV5-6 ASSALGHDLNYGYT
9 TRBV29-1 SVGTDYGYT
18 TRBV18 ASSPLSPGEVSFFQETQY
12 TRBV13 ASSLEQGGSPLH